This TCR beta chain was documented in a study of OX40 agonist ivuxolimab in advanced cancers. Study-wide context: Treatment of patients was with ivuxolimab, an agonistic anti-OX40 (CD134) antibody. Patients in dose escalation had liver, melanoma, kidney or head and neck cancers. Prior anti-PD-1, anti-PD-L1 or anti-CTLA-4 therapy did not bar entry, and approximately 40% had some. Dosing consisted of intravenous ivuxolimab at 0.01 to 10 mg/kg every 2 weeks.

The repertoire was sequenced with immunoSEQ multiplex PCR; TCRdb's copy has only in-frame clones and lacks some. The sample has roughly 33,000 clones; over 60% are singletons. This TCR derives from an adult with an advanced solid tumor such as melanoma, head and neck, liver or kidney cancer. The input for sequencing was CD4+ or CD8+ T cells sorted from blood, taken in a trial of the OX40 agonist ivuxolimab.

CDR3 loop: CASSTRQGTEAFF. The CDR3 DNA follows: TGCGCCAGCAGCACCCGACAGGGAACTGAAGCTTTCTTT. The chain has TRBV5-1 and TRBJ1-1; 7 nucleotides agree with TRBD1. Germline V gene lookup returns CDR1 SGHRS and CDR2 YFSETQ. The CDR3 has 13 residues. J was trimmed by 5 bases and V by 4 bases; bases with no gene match: 5.